The clone carrying this T cell receptor beta chain was recorded only once. Trimming left V 7 bases short and J 2 bases short, with 14 bases between. Germline V gene sequence: CDR1 MNHNY, CDR2 SVGAGI (reference sequence). The CDR3 covers 14 residues. As handled by the study authors: By means of reference gene primer amplification, nucleated cell counts were estimated. Method: immunoSEQ multiplex PCR; TCRdb's copy keeps in-frame clones and lacks some. V and J calls and clone size are copied from that table; D and trimming were computed from the DNA. The table shows about 190,000 clones, with approximately 90% occurring only once. This entry belongs to a study of blood T cell repertoires in COVID-19. For the study at large: Acute and convalescent COVID-19 specimens originated in the United States, Italy and Spain.

The sample comprised peripheral blood. The chain links TRBV6-6 to TRBJ1-2; tentative D call: TRBD1 (6 bases). The receptor comes from a man aged 35 to 55 with active or convalescent COVID-19. CDR3 in DNA: TGTGCCAGCACAATGGCAGGGGCAAACTATGGCTACACCTTC. It codes for CASTMAGANYGYTF.